This entry concerns a single T cell receptor (beta chain). It has no known antigen specificity. Per-base quality was not reported, and no clone a single base away is much larger than it. The library was prepared using the immunoSEQ multiplex PCR assay. As for the original processing: A statistical classification framework was built to diagnose cytomegalovirus status from the catalog of TCR beta chain sequences. TCRdb took this table from immuneACCESS and kept in-frame rearrangements with V and J called. Such tables lack part of the clones; where checked against another copy, unresolved V genes explain under half of the gap, and the rest is unexplained. V and J calls and clone size are given by that table; D and trimming were obtained from the DNA. The sample table shows roughly 64,000 clones, and 85% to 95% are seen once. The ten largest clones capture almost 6% of the sample. This sample stems from a study of cytomegalovirus exposure and HLA in healthy donors (dated by TCRdb to 2015 to 2018). Broadly, across the study: According to a later analysis, one platform produced both the roughly 120 validation repertoires and the 550 to 800 repertoires of the first cohort. Along with the roughly 610-subject first cohort, a separate validation cohort of some 130 different subjects was used. To predict cytomegalovirus infection status, the study brought together high-throughput TCR immunosequencing, statistical association of individual TCRs with disease status, and machine learning. The study aimed to test whether cataloging public T cell receptors could reveal signatures of past pathogen exposure.

Here is what the overall study found, with its caveats: A later analysis lacked HLA typing for the validation cohort, so it scored co-occurrence in that cohort across all 120 repertoires. In the study, around 160 TCR beta chains were listed as associated with cytomegalovirus. The classifier was reported to diagnose cytomegalovirus status with high specificity and sensitivity in both the original and validation cohorts. According to the authors, the approach could potentially be generalized to other disease states and immunological phenotypes. A few of the identified cytomegalovirus-associated TCR beta chains were confirmed in vitro to be specific for cytomegalovirus antigens. In a later analysis, TCRs clustered in the first cohort were found to also tend to co-occur in the roughly 120 validation repertoires, with about 94% of cluster scores above 0. Most TCR sequences were seen in very few donors, while some public TCRs were found in many individuals.

From its cysteine to its phenylalanine, the CDR3 spans 14 amino acids. This entry keeps only the CDR3 DNA: 42 bases, framed from base 1. The germline V gene encodes CDR1 SGDLS and CDR2 YYNGEE. V and J are truncated by 3 bases and 5 bases respectively, leaving an intervening sequence of 12 bases. Separate from the approximately 670-subject first cohort, the validation cohort of more than 90 subjects was the group to which the donors belonged. The V and J genes are TRBV9 and TRBJ2-1, and TRBD1 may be the D gene, going by 6 matching bases. The sequencing sample was made of PBMCs. The receptor comes from a woman aged 18 to 35 in good health and CMV-seropositive. The DNA is as follows: TGTGCCAGCAGCGAAAGGACAGCCCACAATGAGCAGTTCTTC. This codes for CASSERTAHNEQFF.